This is a list of T cell receptor beta chains from one sample in a study of T-cell memory formation after mild COVID-19. In TCRdb, the 5' RACE reads were re-called with MiXCR into one record per CDR3 protein. The top ten hold about 12% of the sample, which has 150,000 to 200,000 distinct CDR3 sequences, about a third seen once. Material for sequencing was PBMCs or a T cell subset sorted from them (not recorded which). The receptors originated from an adult woman who had mild COVID-19 (a few samples of this study predate the infection). Cell type and time point are not known. The CDR3 runs from the conserved cysteine through the conserved F or W. D genes are given only for firm matches. Not every row has a clone size; where given, it reads once, few, many or a size class.

>TRBJ1-3|few|-|TRBV24-1
TGTGCCACCAGTGATTTGGGAAACACCATATATTTT
CATSDLGNTIYF
>TRBJ1-1|-|-|TRBV25-1
TGTGCCAGCAGATTGGGGTGGGCTGAAGCTTTCTTT
CASRLGWAEAFF
>TRBJ1-1|few|-|TRBV11-3
TGTGCCAGCAGCTTAGAGCCGGGGAACACTGAAGCTTTCTTT
CASSLEPGNTEAFF
>TRBJ2-6|-|-|TRBV20-1
TGCAGTGCTAGGGGGGCTTCGACTGGGGCCAACGTCCTGACTTTC
CSARGASTGANVLTF
>TRBJ2-5|few|-|TRBV5-1
TGCGCCAGCAGCTTGGAGGTGGGGTACCAAGAGACCCAGTACTTC
CASSLEVGYQETQYF
>TRBJ2-1|-|-|TRBV10-3
TGTGCCATCAGTCCGTCGGGCGGGACCTACAATGAGCAGTTCTTC
CAISPSGGTYNEQFF
>TRBJ1-2|few|TRBD1|TRBV9
TGTGCCAGCAGCGCATCCGGGACAGGGCTGAGCTACACCTTC
CASSASGTGLSYTF
>TRBJ1-2|-|-|TRBV24-1
TGTGCCACCAGTGAACCGGGACGTCCCTATGGCTACACCTTC
CATSEPGRPYGYTF
>TRBJ2-3|many|-|TRBV12-3/TRBV12-4
TGTGCCAGCAGTTCCGGCGGCGGAGATACGCAGTATTTT
CASSSGGGDTQYF
>TRBJ1-1|-|-|TRBV12-3/TRBV12-4
TGTGCCAGCACCTTCGGAGGGTCTGCTTTCTTT
CASTFGGSAFF
>TRBJ2-2|few|-|TRBV7-2
TGTGCCAGCAGCTTAAGATCGGCACCGAACACCGGGGAGCTGTTTTTT
CASSLRSAPNTGELFF
>TRBJ2-2|-|TRBD2|TRBV6-6
TGTGCCAGCAGTGACGCTAGCGGATCGAACACCGGGGAGCTGTTTTTT
CASSDASGSNTGELFF
>TRBJ2-3|-|TRBD2|TRBV15
TGTGCCACCAGTCACGGGAGGTCAGATACGCAGTATTTT
CATSHGRSDTQYF
>TRBJ1-1|few|-|TRBV11-3
TGTGCCAGCAGCTTGAGCGGGGGGATGAACACTGAAGCTTTCTTT
CASSLSGGMNTEAFF
>TRBJ1-5|-|-|TRBV27
TGTGCCAGCAGTTTACGGAATCAGCCCCAGCATTTT
CASSLRNQPQHF
>TRBJ1-6|-|-|TRBV14
TGTGCCAGCAGCCAAGAGTTTGGCGGGGGAACCCTCCACTTT
CASSQEFGGGTLHF
>TRBJ2-3|-|TRBD2|TRBV7-2
TGTGCCAGCAGCCCACGGACTAGCCTTTTCGATACGCAGTATTTT
CASSPRTSLFDTQYF
>TRBJ2-2|-|-|TRBV28
TGTGCCAGCAGATACTGGCAGGGGTACACCGGGGAGCTGTTTTTT
CASRYWQGYTGELFF